The 16 T cell receptor beta chains listed next were all sequenced from one sample in a study of blood T cell repertoires in COVID-19. The assay was immunoSEQ multiplex PCR, and TCRdb's table has in-frame clones only and misses some. This table has approximately 150,000 clones, approximately 90% appearing once. Sequenced material: peripheral blood. The receptors stem from a man aged 50 to 60 with active or convalescent COVID-19.

The V call is TRBV11-2, the J call TRBJ2-1; D is perhaps TRBD2 (6 bases). There are 14 residues in the CDR3. Trimming cost V 2 bases and J 4 bases, with 9 bases left between them. The germline gives CDR1 SGHAT, CDR2 FQNNGV. The CDR3 is CASSLRDLYNEQFF. As DNA, the CDR3 is TGTGCCAGCAGCTTACGGGACTTATACAATGAGCAGTTCTTC.

The chain links TRBV3-1 (or the pseudogene TRBV3-2) to TRBJ2-1, with 9 bases fitting TRBD2. With V trimmed by 0 bases and J by 4 bases, 10 bases remained unmatched. The CDR3 is 18 residues long. Germline V gene sequence: CDR1 LGHDT, CDR2 YNNKEL (reference sequence). CDR3 DNA: TGTGCCAGCAGCCAAGATAAAAGACTAGCGGATGTATACAATGAGCAGTTCTTC. This encodes CASSQDKRLADVYNEQFF.

V is TRBV5-1 and J is TRBJ2-3; a weak D match, TRBD2 (5 bases). The V and J ends lost 0 bases and 1 base respectively, with 9 bases between them. CDR1 is SGHRS, CDR2 YFSETQ, per germline. The CDR3 covers 15 residues. This CDR3 is CASSLERAGTDTQYF. The CDR3 DNA follows: TGCGCCAGCAGCTTGGAGAGGGCTGGCACAGATACGCAGTATTTT.

The chain joins TRBV5-5 to TRBJ2-5; D is possibly TRBD2 (7 bases). V lost 4 bases, J lost 2 bases, and 12 bases lay in between. This CDR3 region has 14 residues. Germline assignment: CDR1 SGHKS and CDR2 YYEKEE (reference sequence). CDR3 region: CASSQGTMQETQYF. CDR3 in DNA: TGTGCCAGCAGCCAGGGGACTATGCAAGAGACCCAGTACTTC.

In its sample, this clone was seen once. The V and J genes are TRBV11-2 and TRBJ2-1; perhaps TRBD2 as D (6 bases). Trimming shortened V by 0 bases and J by 2 bases, and 11 bases separated the two germline ends. The CDR3 length is 16 residues. Germline V gene data show CDR1 as SGHAT and CDR2 as FQNNGV. The CDR3 region has the DNA TGTGCCAGCAGCTTAGATGTAGCGGTCGCCTACAATGAGCAGTTCTTC. Translation gives CASSLDVAVAYNEQFF.

The chain joins TRBV7-9 to TRBJ2-1; 7 bases are a match to TRBD1. This CDR3 is built from 13 residues. Germline V gene lookup returns CDR1 SEHNR and CDR2 FQNEAQ (reference sequence). Trimming removed 6 bases from V and 5 bases from J; junction bases left unmatched: 4. CDR3 sequence reads: CASRSTGDNEQFF. In DNA, the CDR3 is TGTGCCAGCAGGTCCACAGGGGACAATGAGCAGTTCTTC.

The chain couples TRBV7-9 to TRBJ2-1, with 9 bases that match TRBD2. CDR3 length: 17 amino acids. From germline, CDR1 is SEHNR and CDR2 FQNEAQ (reference sequence). Trimming cost V 0 bases and J 8 bases; bases outside gene matches: 11. CDR3 sequence: CASSLALAGKSLYEQFF. The CDR3 nucleotides are TGTGCCAGCAGCTTAGCGCTAGCGGGAAAATCCCTCTATGAGCAGTTCTTC.

The chain links TRBV3-1 (or the pseudogene TRBV3-2) to TRBJ2-1; perhaps TRBD1 as D (6 bases). Germline CDR1 and CDR2: LGHDT and YNNKEL (reference sequence). The V and J ends lost 4 bases and 6 bases respectively, with 16 bases between them. The CDR3 consists of 15 residues. The CDR3 DNA sequence: TGTGCCAGCAGCCTCAGGGGCACGGACGCCAATGAGCAGTTCTTC. It translates to CASSLRGTDANEQFF.

V is TRBV5-1 and J is TRBJ2-5, with 9 positions matching TRBD2. V lost 0 bases, J lost 4 bases, and 7 bases stayed unmatched. CDR1 is SGHRS, CDR2 YFSETQ, per germline. This CDR3 spans 16 amino acids. The CDR3 spells CASSLEGSGRGETQYF. The CDR3 DNA sequence: TGCGCCAGCAGCTTGGAGGGTAGCGGGAGAGGAGAGACCCAGTACTTC.

This clone came up once. The chain employs TRBV2 and TRBJ1-3; no clear D. V lost 1 base and J 0 bases, leaving 7 bases between the germline ends. The CDR3 extends over 15 amino acids. Germline CDR1 SNHLY, CDR2 FYNNEI. The CDR3 nucleotides are TGTGCCAGCAGTGAAGGGCGGTCCTCTGGAAACACCATATATTTT. Translating it yields CASSEGRSSGNTIYF.

The chain carries TRBV5-6 and TRBJ2-3, with D uncertain. Trimming stripped 3 bases from V and 1 base from J, with 12 bases between. The germline gives CDR1 SGHDT, CDR2 YYEEEE. This CDR3 has 15 amino acids. CDR3 loop: CASSYRVFGTDTQYF. CDR3 bases: TGTGCCAGCAGCTACCGGGTCTTTGGCACAGATACGCAGTATTTT.

The gene calls are TRBV6-5 and TRBJ2-1, with 7 bases identical to TRBD2. The CDR3 spans 13 residues. With 6 bases clipped from V and 5 bases from J, the junction kept 4 bases outside the gene matches. CDR1 is MNHEY, CDR2 SVGAGI, per germline. The CDR3 here is CASRLARHNEQFF. Written as DNA, the CDR3 is TGTGCCAGCAGACTAGCGCGTCACAATGAGCAGTTCTTC.

The rearrangement links TRBV30 to TRBJ2-1, with 8 bases aligning to TRBD2. Germline values: CDR1 GTSNPN, CDR2 SVGIG (reference sequence). V gave up 3 bases and J gave up 4 bases; unmatched junction bases: 8. This CDR3 is built from 15 residues. The CDR3 region is CAWSAGTRVYNEQFF. The CDR3 region has the DNA TGTGCCTGGAGCGCCGGGACTAGGGTTTACAATGAGCAGTTCTTC.

The V gene is TRBV4-3, the J gene TRBJ1-4, with D maybe TRBD1 (6 bases). Germline loops: CDR1 LGHNA, CDR2 YSLEER. Trimming pared 0 bases from V and 0 bases from J, leaving 14 bases between. The CDR3 runs 18 residues. The CDR3 region is CASSQDRQAVATNEKLFF. The CDR3 DNA reads TGCGCCAGCAGCCAAGATAGACAGGCCGTAGCAACTAATGAAAAACTGTTTTTT.

The CDR3: CASSLALDSAEAFF. The CDR3 DNA reads TGTGCCAGCAGCTTAGCCCTCGACAGTGCTGAAGCTTTCTTT. J is TRBJ1-1 and V is TRBV7-9; D is possibly TRBD1 (5 bases). The ends were cut back, 0 bases at V and 6 bases at J, with 11 bases in the middle. The CDR3 covers 14 residues. In germline, CDR1 is SEHNR, CDR2 FQNEAQ (reference sequence).

V gene TRBV11-2 combines with J gene TRBJ2-7; D ambiguous. This CDR3 contains 13 residues. Germline V gives CDR1 SGHAT, CDR2 FQNNGV. V lost 1 base, J lost 4 bases, and 8 bases lay in between. The CDR3 DNA is TGTGCCAGCAGCTTAGGTCGGGTATACGAGCAGTACTTC. Amino acids: CASSLGRVYEQYF.